This is a list of T cell receptor beta chains from one sample in a study of CD8+ T cells in alopecia areata. Some clones are missing from TCRdb's copy, which holds only in-frame ones; the method was immunoSEQ multiplex PCR. The sample holds about 110,000 clones, under 60% seen once. Sequenced: NKG2D-low CD8+ T cells sorted from blood. The receptors stem from a human donor with alopecia areata. Each CDR3 is given with its conserved first and last residue. D genes are given only for firm matches. Clone size is shown for a subset of rows, as once, few, many or a class of expanded clone.

abundance: once; v_gene: TRBV7-8; d_gene: .; j_gene: TRBJ2-3; CDR3aa: CASSPYGGSTDTQYF; CDR3nt: TGTGCCAGCAGCCCCTATGGCGGGAGCACAGATACGCAGTATTTT
abundance: .; v_gene: TRBV11-2; d_gene: .; j_gene: TRBJ2-1; CDR3aa: CASSLTYEQFF; CDR3nt: TGTGCCAGCAGCTTAACCTACGAGCAGTTCTTC
abundance: .; v_gene: TRBV2; d_gene: .; j_gene: TRBJ1-1; CDR3aa: CATLPGQAFF; CDR3nt: TGTGCCACCCTTCCCGGACAGGCTTTCTTT
abundance: .; v_gene: TRBV6-6; d_gene: TRBD2; j_gene: TRBJ2-5; CDR3aa: CASSYSRGGETQYF; CDR3nt: TGTGCCAGCAGTTACTCCCGGGGGGGAGAGACCCAGTACTTC
abundance: .; v_gene: TRBV5-1; d_gene: TRBD2; j_gene: TRBJ2-5; CDR3aa: CASSSGTSGIGETQYF; CDR3nt: TGCGCCAGCAGCTCAGGGACTAGCGGGATCGGTGAGACCCAGTACTTC
abundance: few; v_gene: TRBV27; d_gene: .; j_gene: TRBJ2-1; CDR3aa: CASSFGLATYNEQFF; CDR3nt: TGTGCCAGCAGTTTCGGGCTAGCGACCTACAATGAGCAGTTCTTC
abundance: few; v_gene: TRBV2; d_gene: TRBD1; j_gene: TRBJ2-7; CDR3aa: CASSELWTGRSEQYF; CDR3nt: TGTGCCAGCAGTGAACTATGGACAGGGCGCTCCGAGCAGTACTTC
abundance: .; v_gene: TRBV5-6; d_gene: .; j_gene: TRBJ1-1; CDR3aa: CASSLGATEAFF; CDR3nt: TGTGCCAGCAGCTTGGGGGCCACTGAAGCTTTCTTT
abundance: few; v_gene: TRBV27; d_gene: TRBD1; j_gene: TRBJ1-1; CDR3aa: CASSFHRGPEAFF; CDR3nt: TGTGCCAGCAGTTTCCACAGGGGTCCTGAAGCTTTCTTT
abundance: .; v_gene: TRBV15; d_gene: .; j_gene: TRBJ2-7; CDR3aa: CATSRGTGYYEQYF; CDR3nt: TGTGCCACCAGCAGAGGGACGGGTTACTACGAGCAGTACTTC
abundance: .; v_gene: TRBV19; d_gene: .; j_gene: TRBJ1-1; CDR3aa: CASSIGGMNTEAFF; CDR3nt: TGTGCCAGTAGTATAGGCGGAATGAACACTGAAGCTTTCTTT
abundance: few; v_gene: TRBV28; d_gene: .; j_gene: TRBJ2-6; CDR3aa: CASSLWVLSGANVLTF; CDR3nt: TGTGCCAGCAGTTTATGGGTGCTCTCTGGGGCCAACGTCCTGACTTTC
abundance: few; v_gene: TRBV6-4; d_gene: TRBD2; j_gene: TRBJ2-1; CDR3aa: CASSALAGGYNEQFF; CDR3nt: TGTGCCAGCAGTGCACTAGCGGGAGGGTACAATGAGCAGTTCTTC
abundance: .; v_gene: TRBV30; d_gene: .; j_gene: TRBJ1-2; CDR3aa: CAWRGERFGYTF; CDR3nt: TGTGCCTGGAGGGGGGAAAGGTTTGGCTACACCTTC
abundance: many; v_gene: TRBV7-9; d_gene: TRBD1; j_gene: TRBJ2-5; CDR3aa: CASSPRDRGIGQETQYF; CDR3nt: TGTGCCAGCAGCCCTAGGGACAGGGGAATAGGGCAAGAGACCCAGTACTTC
abundance: .; v_gene: TRBV13; d_gene: .; j_gene: TRBJ2-1; CDR3aa: CASSTYSNEQFF; CDR3nt: TGTGCCAGCAGCACCTATAGCAATGAGCAGTTCTTC
abundance: .; v_gene: TRBV10-3; d_gene: .; j_gene: TRBJ2-7; CDR3aa: CAISEKVTGEAYEQYF; CDR3nt: TGTGCCATCAGTGAGAAGGTTACAGGGGAGGCGTACGAGCAGTACTTC
abundance: .; v_gene: TRBV28; d_gene: .; j_gene: TRBJ2-7; CDR3aa: CASSRPGGPYEQYF; CDR3nt: TGTGCCAGCAGCCGACCCGGGGGACCCTACGAGCAGTACTTC
abundance: .; v_gene: TRBV29-1; d_gene: .; j_gene: TRBJ2-7; CDR3aa: CSVEEQGSYEQYF; CDR3nt: TGCAGCGTTGAAGAGCAGGGGTCGTACGAGCAGTACTTC
abundance: few; v_gene: TRBV29-1; d_gene: TRBD1; j_gene: TRBJ2-2; CDR3aa: CSVSGQGRTGELFF; CDR3nt: TGCAGCGTCAGCGGACAGGGTCGAACCGGGGAGCTGTTTTTT
abundance: .; v_gene: TRBV28; d_gene: .; j_gene: TRBJ1-5; CDR3aa: CARRRKSNQPQHF; CDR3nt: TGTGCCAGACGGAGAAAAAGCAATCAGCCCCAGCATTTT
abundance: .; v_gene: TRBV5-1; d_gene: .; j_gene: TRBJ2-7; CDR3aa: CASSLYPTYEQYF; CDR3nt: TGCGCCAGCAGCTTGTATCCTACCTACGAGCAGTACTTC
abundance: .; v_gene: TRBV4-1; d_gene: .; j_gene: TRBJ2-5; CDR3aa: CASSHTPTGTDQETQYF; CDR3nt: TGCGCCAGCAGCCATACCCCCACAGGAACTGACCAAGAGACCCAGTACTTC
abundance: few; v_gene: TRBV5-6; d_gene: .; j_gene: TRBJ1-1; CDR3aa: CASSLGQGGTEAFF; CDR3nt: TGTGCCAGCAGCTTGGGCCAGGGAGGCACTGAAGCTTTCTTT
abundance: few; v_gene: TRBV29-1; d_gene: TRBD1; j_gene: TRBJ1-2; CDR3aa: CSASGTGPENYGYTF; CDR3nt: TGCAGCGCTTCCGGGACAGGGCCCGAGAACTATGGCTACACCTTC
abundance: .; v_gene: TRBV27; d_gene: .; j_gene: TRBJ2-4; CDR3aa: CASSLVPWDIQYF; CDR3nt: TGTGCCAGCAGTTTAGTCCCTTGGGACATTCAGTACTTC
abundance: .; v_gene: TRBV7-3; d_gene: .; j_gene: TRBJ2-3; CDR3aa: CASSFGSLSTDTQYF; CDR3nt: TGTGCCAGCAGCTTCGGGTCCCTTAGCACAGATACGCAGTATTTT
abundance: few; v_gene: TRBV4-1; d_gene: .; j_gene: TRBJ1-3; CDR3aa: CASSPLMRLANTIYF; CDR3nt: TGCGCCAGCAGCCCCTTGATGCGCCTGGCGAACACCATATATTTT
abundance: few; v_gene: TRBV6-4; d_gene: .; j_gene: TRBJ1-2; CDR3aa: CATRDPWTYGYTF; CDR3nt: TGTGCCACACGGGACCCGTGGACCTATGGCTACACCTTC
abundance: .; v_gene: TRBV11-2; d_gene: .; j_gene: TRBJ2-7; CDR3aa: CASSDSYYEQYF; CDR3nt: TGTGCCAGCAGCGACAGCTACTACGAGCAGTACTTC
abundance: .; v_gene: TRBV25-1; d_gene: .; j_gene: TRBJ2-1; CDR3aa: CASSERERSYNEQFF; CDR3nt: TGTGCCAGCAGTGAACGGGAGAGGTCCTACAATGAGCAGTTCTTC